The clone carrying this TCR beta chain appeared many times. Its target is unknown. This entry belongs to a study of T cell repertoires in cytomegalovirus infection. Overall study context: CMV epitopes that were recently identified and HLA-C-restricted were used alongside well-studied HLA-B-restricted ones.

MiXCR, applied by TCRdb to the reads, yields one record per CDR3 protein. The sample includes a few hundred thousand distinct CDR3 sequences, 20% to 25% of them seen just once. The CDR3 has 15 amino acids. Germline V gene lookup returns CDR1 SGHVS and CDR2 FQNEAQ. V lost 4 bases, J lost 4 bases, and 3 bases stayed unmatched. This chain uses TRBV7-8 with TRBJ2-5; TRBD2 agrees at 13 bases. This TCR was sampled from a human donor in good health (CMV status not recorded). Some clones in this sample may be carry-over from other donors' samples. Here the sequenced sample was cultured PBMCs, taken from culture after CMV antigen stimulation. The CDR3 here is CASSSGLAGRETQYF. CDR3 nucleotide sequence: TGTGCCAGCAGCTCGGGACTAGCGGGACGAGAGACCCAGTACTTC. The entire variable domain, with the rest obtained from reference TRBV7-8 and TRBJ2-5, is as follows: GAGVSQSPRYKVAKRGQDVALRCDPISGHVSLFWYQQALGQGPEFLTYFQNEAQLDKSGLPSDRFFAERPEGSVSTLKIQRTQQEDSAVYLCASSSGLAGRETQYFGPGTRLLVL.